In its sample, the clone carrying this T cell receptor beta chain was seen many times. The unsorted libraries were made from 2 million PBMCs kept at -80 C. This specimen belongs to a study of neurological immune-mediated disorders. 5'RACE with 10-nucleotide random UMIs generated the cDNA. TCRdb itself ran the 5' RACE reads through MiXCR, one entry per CDR3 protein. The table shows approximately 59,000 distinct CDR3 sequences, with more than 4.5% occurring only once. Looked up from germline, CDR1 is SGHRS and CDR2 is YFSETQ. V was shortened by 1 base and J by 5 bases, with 7 bases between the two germline ends. The CDR3 is 13 amino acids.

The chain is built from TRBV5-1 and TRBJ1-5; no clear D. The TCR comes from a human donor with multiple sclerosis. The donor label of this sample is uncertain. Input material: PBMCs. CDR3 DNA sequence: TGCGCCAGCAGCTTGACCCTTGATCAGCCCCAGCATTTT. It yields the protein CASSLTLDQPQHF.